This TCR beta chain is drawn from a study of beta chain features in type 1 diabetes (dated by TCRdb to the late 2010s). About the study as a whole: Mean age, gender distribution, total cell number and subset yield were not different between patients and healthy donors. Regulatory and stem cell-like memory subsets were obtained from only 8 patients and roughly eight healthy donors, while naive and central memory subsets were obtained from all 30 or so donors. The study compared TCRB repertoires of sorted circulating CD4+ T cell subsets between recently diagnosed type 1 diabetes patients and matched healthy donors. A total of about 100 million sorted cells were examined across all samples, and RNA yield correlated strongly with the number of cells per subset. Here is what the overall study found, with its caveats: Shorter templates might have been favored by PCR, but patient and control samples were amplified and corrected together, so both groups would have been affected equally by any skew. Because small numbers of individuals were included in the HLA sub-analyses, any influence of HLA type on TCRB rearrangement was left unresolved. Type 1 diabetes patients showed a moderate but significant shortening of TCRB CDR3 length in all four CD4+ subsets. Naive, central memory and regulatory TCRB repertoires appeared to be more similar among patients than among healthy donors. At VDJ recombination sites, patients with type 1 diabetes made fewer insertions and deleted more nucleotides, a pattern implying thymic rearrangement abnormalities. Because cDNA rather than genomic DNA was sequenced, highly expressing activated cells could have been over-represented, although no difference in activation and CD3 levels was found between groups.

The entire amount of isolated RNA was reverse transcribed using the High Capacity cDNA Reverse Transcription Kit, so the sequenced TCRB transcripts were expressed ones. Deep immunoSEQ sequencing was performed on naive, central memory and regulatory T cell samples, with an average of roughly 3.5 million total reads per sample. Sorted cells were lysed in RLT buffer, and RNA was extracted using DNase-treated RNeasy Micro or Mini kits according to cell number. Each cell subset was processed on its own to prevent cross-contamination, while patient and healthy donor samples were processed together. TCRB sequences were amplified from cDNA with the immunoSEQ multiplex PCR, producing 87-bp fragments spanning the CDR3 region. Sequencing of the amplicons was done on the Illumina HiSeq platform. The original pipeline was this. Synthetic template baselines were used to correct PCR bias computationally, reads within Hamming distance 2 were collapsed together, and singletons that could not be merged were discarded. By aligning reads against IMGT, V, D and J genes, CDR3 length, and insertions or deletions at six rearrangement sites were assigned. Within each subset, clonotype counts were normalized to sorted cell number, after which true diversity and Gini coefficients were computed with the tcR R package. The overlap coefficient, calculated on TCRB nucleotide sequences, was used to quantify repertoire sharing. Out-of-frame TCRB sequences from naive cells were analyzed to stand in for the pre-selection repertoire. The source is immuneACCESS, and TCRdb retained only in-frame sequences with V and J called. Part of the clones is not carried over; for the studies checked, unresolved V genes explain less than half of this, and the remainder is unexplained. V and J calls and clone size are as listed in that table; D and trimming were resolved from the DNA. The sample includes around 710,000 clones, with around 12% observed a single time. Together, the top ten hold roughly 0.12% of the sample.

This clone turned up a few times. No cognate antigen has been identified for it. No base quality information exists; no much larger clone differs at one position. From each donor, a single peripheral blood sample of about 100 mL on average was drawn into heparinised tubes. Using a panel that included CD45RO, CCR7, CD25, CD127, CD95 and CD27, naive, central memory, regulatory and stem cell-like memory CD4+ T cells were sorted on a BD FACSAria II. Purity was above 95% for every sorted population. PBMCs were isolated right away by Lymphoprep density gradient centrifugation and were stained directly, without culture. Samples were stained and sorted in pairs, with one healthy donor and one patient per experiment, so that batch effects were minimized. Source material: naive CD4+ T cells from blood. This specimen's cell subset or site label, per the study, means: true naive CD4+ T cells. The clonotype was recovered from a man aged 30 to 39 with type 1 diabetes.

The sequenced DNA is TGTGCCAGCACCCAAAGTCTAGGCTCACCCCTCCACTTT. This codes for CASTQSLGSPLHF. The V gene is TRBV6-5 and the J gene is TRBJ1-6, with the D gene too uncertain to name. Counted from cysteine to phenylalanine, this CDR3 has 13 amino acids. CDR3 DNA only is kept here, 39 bases in frame from base 1. V and J lose 7 bases and 10 bases, and a span of 14 bases separates them. As encoded in the germline V gene, CDR1 is MNHEY while CDR2 is SVGAGI.